The entry below describes one T cell receptor (beta chain). This receptor's antigen is unknown. Base qualities are not provided; no much larger clone lies one nucleotide away. Receptor libraries were prepared by the immunoSEQ multiplex PCR assay. The authors' analysis ran thus. To diagnose cytomegalovirus status from the catalog of TCR beta chain sequences, a statistical classification framework was built. TCRdb provides this immuneACCESS table in a form limited to in-frame rearrangements. Some clones are lacking; in checked studies, under half of them reflect an unresolved V gene, and why the rest are absent is not known. Clonal size and the V and J genes are those of that table, whereas D and trimming came from the DNA. The sample data list about 180,000 clones, and 75% to 90% of these were observed just once. The biggest ten clones account for around a sixth of the sample. The record originates from a study of cytomegalovirus exposure and HLA in healthy donors (dated by TCRdb to 2017 to 2019). For context, the study as a whole: The 550 to 750 repertoires of the first cohort and the 95 to 150 validation repertoires were produced on the same platform, according to a later analysis. A separate validation cohort of roughly 120 different subjects was used in addition to the roughly 700-subject first cohort. High-throughput TCR immunosequencing, statistical association of individual TCRs with disease status, and machine learning were combined to predict cytomegalovirus infection status. The aim of the study was to test whether cataloging public T cell receptors could identify signatures of past pathogen exposure.

The CDR3 sequence holds 17 residues, the cysteine and phenylalanine included. Only the CDR3 DNA stays, 51 bases, in frame from base 1. CDR1 and CDR2 are drawn from the germline V gene: MDHEN, SYDVKM. At the junction V is shortened by 6 bases and J by 7 bases; bases outside the gene matches: 15. Study-wide conclusions, independent of this receptor: A few of the identified cytomegalovirus-associated TCR beta chains were confirmed in vitro to be specific for cytomegalovirus antigens. The study gave a list of under 200 TCR beta chains associated with cytomegalovirus. Across donors, most TCR sequences were observed very rarely, whereas some public TCRs were present in many individuals. All 120 or so repertoires were used to score co-occurrence in the validation cohort in a later analysis, because that analysis had no HLA typing for the cohort. Subsequent analysis determined that TCRs grouped into clusters in the first cohort also showed a tendency toward co-occurrence across the 130 or so validation repertoires, and approximately 93% of cluster scores exceeded 0. It was suggested by the authors that the approach could potentially be generalized to other disease states and immunological phenotypes. In both the original and validation cohorts, the classifier was reported to diagnose cytomegalovirus status with high specificity and sensitivity.

Separate from the approximately 670-subject first cohort, the validation cohort of over 90 subjects was the group to which the donors belonged. The TCR originated in a young man in good health and CMV-seropositive. Input material: PBMCs. The V gene is TRBV28 and the J gene is TRBJ2-5; TRBD1 matches 12 bases in the middle. The DNA sequence reads TGTGCCAGCAGCACCGGGACAGGGGGCCCCACGGCGTGGACCCAGTACTTC. This codes for CASSTGTGGPTAWTQYF.